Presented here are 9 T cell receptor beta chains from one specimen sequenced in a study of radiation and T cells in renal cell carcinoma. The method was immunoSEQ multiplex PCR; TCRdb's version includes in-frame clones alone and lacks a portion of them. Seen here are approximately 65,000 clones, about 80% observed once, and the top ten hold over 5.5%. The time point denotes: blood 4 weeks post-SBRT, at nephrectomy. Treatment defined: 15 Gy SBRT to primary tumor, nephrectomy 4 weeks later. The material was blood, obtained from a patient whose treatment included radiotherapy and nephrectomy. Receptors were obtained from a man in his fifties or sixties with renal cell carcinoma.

The CDR3, as DNA: TGTGCCATCAGTGAACAGGGGGCCGATGAAAAACTGTTTTTT. Encoded protein: CAISEQGADEKLFF. The chain combines TRBV10-3 with TRBJ1-4; TRBD1 aligns across 9 bases. CDR1 is ENHRY and CDR2 is SYGVKD in the germline V gene. V trimming: 3 bases; J trimming: 6 bases; junction bases outside the gene matches: 2. The CDR3 is 14 residues long.

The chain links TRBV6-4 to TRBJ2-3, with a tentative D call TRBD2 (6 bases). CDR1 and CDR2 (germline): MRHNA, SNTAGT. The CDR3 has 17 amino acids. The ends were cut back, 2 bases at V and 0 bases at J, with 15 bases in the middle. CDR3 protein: CASSDRPGGSSTDTQYF. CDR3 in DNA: TGTGCCAGCAGTGACCGCCCCGGGGGTTCTAGCACAGATACGCAGTATTTT.

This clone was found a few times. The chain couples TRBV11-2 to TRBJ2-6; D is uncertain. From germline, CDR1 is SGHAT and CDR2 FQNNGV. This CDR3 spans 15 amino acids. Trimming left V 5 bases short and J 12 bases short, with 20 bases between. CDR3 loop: CASSPLRTNPSVLTF. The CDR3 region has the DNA TGTGCCAGCAGCCCCCTCAGGACGAACCCCAGCGTCCTGACTTTC.

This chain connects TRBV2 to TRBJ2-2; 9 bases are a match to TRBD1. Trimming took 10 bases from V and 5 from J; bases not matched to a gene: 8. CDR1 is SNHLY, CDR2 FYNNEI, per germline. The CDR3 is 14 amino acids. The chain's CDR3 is CATGQGSRTGELFF. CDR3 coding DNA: TGTGCCACGGGACAGGGTTCCAGGACCGGGGAGCTGTTTTTT.

CDR3 in DNA: TGTGCCAGCAGCTTAGACAGGGGGTCCTACGAGCAGTACTTC. Its translation: CASSLDRGSYEQYF. V usage is TRBV5-4 and J usage is TRBJ2-7, with 9 bases that match TRBD1. The CDR3 consists of 14 residues. Germline V gives CDR1 SGHNT, CDR2 YYREEE (reference sequence). The trim removed 2 bases at V and 1 base at J, leaving 1 base unmatched.

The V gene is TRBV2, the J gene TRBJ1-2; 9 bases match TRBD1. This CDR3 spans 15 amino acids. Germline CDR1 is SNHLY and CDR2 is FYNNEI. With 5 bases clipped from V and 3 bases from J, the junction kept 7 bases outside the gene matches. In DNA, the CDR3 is TGTGCCAGCAGTCAGGACAGGGGACTCGACTATGGCTACACCTTC. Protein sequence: CASSQDRGLDYGYTF.

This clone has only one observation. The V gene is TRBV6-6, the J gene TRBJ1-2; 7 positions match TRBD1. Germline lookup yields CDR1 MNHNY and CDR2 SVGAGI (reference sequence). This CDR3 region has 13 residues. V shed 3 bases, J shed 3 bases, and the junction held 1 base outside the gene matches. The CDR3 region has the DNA TGTGCCAGCAGTTATGGGACAGACTATGGCTACACCTTC. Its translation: CASSYGTDYGYTF.

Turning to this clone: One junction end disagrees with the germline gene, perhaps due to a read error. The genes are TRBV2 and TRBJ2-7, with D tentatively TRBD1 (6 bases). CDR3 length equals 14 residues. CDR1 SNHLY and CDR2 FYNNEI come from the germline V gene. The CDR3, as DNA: TGTGCCAGCAGGGAAGGGACACAAAGCTACGAGCAGTACTTC. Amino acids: CASREGTQSYEQYF.

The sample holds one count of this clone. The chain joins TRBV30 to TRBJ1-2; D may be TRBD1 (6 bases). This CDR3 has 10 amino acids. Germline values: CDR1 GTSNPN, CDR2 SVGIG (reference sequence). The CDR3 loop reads CARGGYGYTF. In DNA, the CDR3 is TGTGCTCGAGGGGGGTATGGCTACACCTTC.